Listed below are T cell receptor beta chains from one sample, sequenced in a study of blood T cells in healthy people across ages. Using its own MiXCR run on the 5' RACE reads, TCRdb lists one record per CDR3 protein. The table records 850,000 to 950,000 distinct CDR3 sequences, under 30% of them present only once. The sample consisted of blood. The source is a woman of 80 years or more in good health. Each CDR3 is given with its conserved first and last residue. Fields, in order: clone size, J gene, D gene, V gene, CDR3 protein, CDR3 DNA. D genes are given only for firm matches. Clone size, where shown, is once, few, many, or a class for clones that have expanded.

>-|TRBJ1-1|-|TRBV7-2
CASSLGIGVSNTEAFF
TGTGCCAGCAGCTTAGGTATTGGGGTTTCCAACACTGAAGCTTTCTTT
>-|TRBJ2-1|TRBD1|TRBV2
CTSSRDRGPGNEQFF
TGTACCAGCAGCCGGGACAGGGGGCCGGGTAATGAGCAGTTCTTC
>-|TRBJ2-7|TRBD2|TRBV6-5
CASSYWASGTYEQYF
TGTGCCAGCAGTTACTGGGCTAGCGGGACCTACGAGCAGTACTTC
>many|TRBJ2-5|-|TRBV20-1
CSARAQGGHTQYF
TGCAGTGCTAGAGCCCAGGGCGGACATACCCAGTACTTC
>-|TRBJ2-7|-|TRBV28
CASSSPGQVSCEQYF
TGTGCCAGCAGTTCCCCAGGGCAGGTCTCCTGCGAGCAGTACTTC
>many|TRBJ2-5|TRBD1|TRBV6-2/TRBV6-3
CASRATGQGIETQYF
TGTGCCAGCCGAGCGACCGGACAGGGGATAGAGACCCAGTACTTC
>many|TRBJ2-7|TRBD2|TRBV7-2
CASSSTSGYYEQYF
TGTGCCAGCAGCTCGACTAGCGGGTACTACGAGCAGTACTTC
>-|TRBJ1-5|-|TRBV3-1
CASSQGLTSNQPQHF
TGTGCCAGCAGCCAAGGGTTAACTAGCAATCAGCCCCAGCATTTT
>many|TRBJ1-4|TRBD1|TRBV4-3
CASSQDRQGGLGKLFF
TGCGCCAGCAGCCAAGATCGGCAGGGGGGGCTCGGAAAACTGTTTTTT
>many|TRBJ2-6|TRBD1|TRBV6-1
CASSAEGDRGSSGANVLTF
TGTGCCAGCAGTGCCGAGGGGGACAGGGGGTCATCTGGGGCCAACGTCCTGACTTTC
>-|TRBJ2-3|TRBD1|TRBV12-3/TRBV12-4
CASSKQGMDSDTQYF
TGTGCCAGCAGTAAACAGGGGATGGATTCAGATACGCAGTATTTT
>many|TRBJ1-2|-|TRBV20-1
CSATNYGYTF
TGCAGTGCTACTAACTATGGCTACACCTTC
>many|TRBJ2-7|TRBD2|TRBV7-9
CASSLGGMAYEQYF
TGTGCCAGCAGCTTGGGGGGGATGGCCTACGAGCAGTACTTC
>many|TRBJ2-6|TRBD2|TRBV9
CASSVGGGLRSGANVLTF
TGTGCCAGCAGCGTAGGCGGGGGGCTCAGGTCTGGGGCCAACGTCCTGACTTTC
>-|TRBJ1-2|TRBD1|TRBV12-3/TRBV12-4
CVSRGQLNYGYTF
TGTGTCAGCAGGGGACAGCTTAACTATGGCTACACCTTC
>few|TRBJ1-6|-|TRBV7-2
CASSQWTVTNSPLHF
TGTGCCAGCAGCCAATGGACAGTCACTAATTCACCCCTCCACTTT
>-|TRBJ2-2|TRBD1|TRBV7-6
CASSLGDRVTGELFF
TGTGCCAGCAGCTTGGGGGACAGGGTAACCGGGGAGCTGTTTTTT
>many|TRBJ1-2|-|TRBV12-3/TRBV12-4
CASSRWAYGYTF
TGTGCCAGCAGTCGGTGGGCCTATGGCTACACCTTC
>-|TRBJ1-4|TRBD1|TRBV27
CASNRGPGEKLFF
TGTGCCAGTAACAGGGGGCCAGGTGAAAAACTGTTTTTT
>few|TRBJ1-1|-|TRBV7-2
CASSLAYSWNTEAFF
TGTGCCAGCAGCTTAGCCTACAGTTGGAACACTGAAGCTTTCTTT
>-|TRBJ2-3|-|TRBV7-2
CANSSTNGVTDTQYF
TGTGCCAACAGCTCAACTAACGGGGTTACAGATACGCAGTATTTT
>many|TRBJ2-3|-|TRBV7-2
CASRLGSTDTQYF
TGTGCCAGCAGGTTAGGAAGCACAGATACGCAGTATTTT
>-|TRBJ2-3|-|TRBV12-3/TRBV12-4
CASSLVRGQADAQYF
TGTGCCAGCAGTTTAGTTCGAGGGCAAGCAGATGCGCAGTATTTC
>-|TRBJ2-2|TRBD1|TRBV4-2
CASSQPGQGLVGELFF
TGTGCCAGCAGCCAGCCGGGACAGGGACTGGTCGGGGAGCTGTTTTTT
>many|TRBJ1-1|-|TRBV5-1
CASSYNAGVNTEAFF
TGCGCCAGCAGCTACAATGCGGGTGTGAACACTGAAGCTTTCTTT
>few|TRBJ1-5|TRBD1|TRBV14
CASSQGTGQGYQPQHF
TGTGCCAGCAGCCAAGGGACGGGACAGGGATATCAGCCCCAGCATTTT
>many|TRBJ2-7|TRBD1|TRBV29-1
CSVGSTTGATEQYF
TGCAGCGTTGGCTCGACGACAGGGGCTACCGAGCAGTACTTC
>-|TRBJ2-7|-|TRBV7-2
CASSLLRTSTEGSFSYEQYF
TGTGCCAGCAGCTTACTGCGCACATCGACTGAGGGGTCTTTCTCCTACGAGCAGTACTTC
>few|TRBJ1-6|TRBD1|TRBV7-9
CASSLRGTGGGNSPLHF
TGTGCCAGCAGCTTAAGGGGGACAGGGGGTGGAAATTCACCCCTCCACTTT
>-|TRBJ2-1|-|TRBV19
CASSAGAPNNEQFF
TGTGCCAGTAGCGCCGGGGCTCCCAACAATGAGCAGTTCTTC
>few|TRBJ1-2|TRBD1|TRBV6-2/TRBV6-3
CASSYPGTELGYTF
TGTGCCAGCAGTTACCCTGGGACAGAGCTGGGCTACACCTTC